The rows below give T cell receptor beta chains drawn from one sample of a study of T cells in localized non-small cell lung cancer. The assay was immunoSEQ multiplex PCR, and TCRdb's table has in-frame clones only and misses some. The sample consists of around 100,000 clones, roughly 89% of them appearing once. The sample was peripheral blood, taken before any cancer treatment. The source of these receptors is a man between 40 and 70 years old with stage I squamous cell lung carcinoma. The CDR3 runs from the conserved cysteine through the conserved F or W. A D gene is named only where the DNA matches it firmly. Some rows have no size entry. The others give once, few or many, or a class for an expanded clone.

D: -; size: -; J: TRBJ1-1; V: TRBV7-2; CDR3: CASSFFVHTEAFF; DNA: TGTGCCAGCAGCTTCTTTGTTCACACTGAAGCTTTCTTT
D: TRBD1; size: -; J: TRBJ1-1; V: TRBV5-8; CDR3: CASSGGQGARNTEAFF; DNA: TGTGCCAGCAGCGGAGGACAGGGGGCGAGGAACACTGAAGCTTTCTTT
D: -; size: -; J: TRBJ2-3; V: TRBV5-6; CDR3: CASSPTGGGTDTQYF; DNA: TGTGCCAGCAGCCCCACCGGCGGGGGCACAGATACGCAGTATTTT
D: TRBD2; size: -; J: TRBJ2-2; V: TRBV7-2; CDR3: CASSYGGGAPLELFF; DNA: TGTGCCAGCAGCTACGGCGGGGGGGCCCCATTGGAGCTGTTTTTT
D: -; size: -; J: TRBJ2-4; V: TRBV19; CDR3: CASSPSEIAKNIQYF; DNA: TGTGCCAGTAGCCCTAGTGAGATAGCCAAAAACATTCAGTACTTC
D: -; size: -; J: TRBJ1-5; V: TRBV6-6; CDR3: CASSLVAETQPQHF; DNA: TGTGCCAGCAGTTTAGTGGCCGAAACTCAGCCCCAGCATTTT
D: TRBD1; size: once; J: TRBJ1-2; V: TRBV6-6; CDR3: CASSPGGRGYTF; DNA: TGTGCCAGCAGTCCAGGGGGGAGAGGCTACACCTTC
D: TRBD1; size: once; J: TRBJ2-3; V: TRBV2; CDR3: CASSKRTGGTDTQYF; DNA: TGTGCCAGCAGCAAGCGGACAGGGGGCACAGATACGCAGTATTTT
D: TRBD1; size: -; J: TRBJ1-1; V: TRBV5-6; CDR3: CASSQGARLGTEAFF; DNA: TGTGCCAGCAGCCAGGGGGCCCGGCTCGGCACTGAAGCTTTCTTT
D: TRBD1; size: -; J: TRBJ1-4; V: TRBV11-2; CDR3: CASSLGQFREKLFF; DNA: TGTGCCAGCAGCCTGGGACAGTTTAGGGAAAAACTGTTTTTT
D: -; size: -; J: TRBJ2-5; V: TRBV14; CDR3: CASSQLSPGTQYF; DNA: TGTGCCAGCAGCCAACTCTCTCCCGGGACCCAGTACTTC
D: -; size: -; J: TRBJ2-1; V: TRBV5-1; CDR3: CASSLTGISYNEQFF; DNA: TGCGCCAGCAGCTTGACAGGGATCTCCTACAATGAGCAGTTCTTC
D: -; size: -; J: TRBJ2-3; V: TRBV19; CDR3: CASSIDAGRTDTQYF; DNA: TGTGCCAGTAGTATAGATGCAGGACGCACAGATACGCAGTATTTT
D: TRBD1; size: -; J: TRBJ1-6; V: TRBV7-8; CDR3: CASSLDTGGGSPLHF; DNA: TGTGCCAGCAGCTTAGATACAGGGGGGGGTTCACCCCTCCACTTT
D: TRBD2; size: once; J: TRBJ2-5; V: TRBV5-1; CDR3: CASSLVPGGQETQYF; DNA: TGCGCCAGCAGCTTAGTACCGGGGGGGCAGGAGACCCAGTACTTC
D: -; size: -; J: TRBJ1-2; V: TRBV7-9; CDR3: CASSFMTPEGYTF; DNA: TGTGCCAGCAGCTTTATGACCCCGGAGGGCTACACCTTC
D: -; size: -; J: TRBJ1-5; V: TRBV6-1; CDR3: CASSESGSTQPQHF; DNA: TGTGCCAGCAGTGAATCAGGGTCGACTCAGCCCCAGCATTTT
D: TRBD1; size: -; J: TRBJ2-2; V: TRBV5-8; CDR3: CASSLLTGGSTGELFF; DNA: TGTGCCAGCAGCTTACTTACAGGGGGCAGCACCGGGGAGCTGTTTTTT
D: -; size: -; J: TRBJ1-5; V: TRBV7-8; CDR3: CASSLVGGARQPQHF; DNA: TGTGCCAGCAGCTTAGTTGGGGGGGCGCGACAGCCCCAGCATTTT
D: -; size: -; J: TRBJ1-5; V: TRBV10-3; CDR3: CAISESGPYSNQPQHF; DNA: TGTGCCATCAGTGAGTCGGGACCGTATAGCAATCAGCCCCAGCATTTT
D: -; size: -; J: TRBJ1-5; V: TRBV7-9; CDR3: CASSLSTGGNQPQHF; DNA: TGTGCCAGCAGCTTATCAACGGGGGGCAATCAGCCCCAGCATTTT
D: -; size: -; J: TRBJ1-2; V: TRBV18; CDR3: CASSPPVAGLEGGYTF; DNA: TGTGCCAGCTCACCACCGGTGGCAGGCCTAGAAGGAGGCTACACCTTC
D: -; size: -; J: TRBJ1-1; V: TRBV11-1; CDR3: CASSLTGQGIGKTEAFF; DNA: TGTGCCAGCAGCTTAACAGGGCAGGGGATCGGGAAAACTGAAGCTTTCTTT
D: -; size: -; J: TRBJ2-1; V: TRBV5-1; CDR3: CASSLDGNEQFF; DNA: TGCGCCAGCAGCTTGGACGGGAATGAGCAGTTCTTC
D: -; size: -; J: TRBJ1-1; V: TRBV6-1; CDR3: CASSRSLMNTEAFF; DNA: TGTGCCAGCAGTCGCAGTCTCATGAACACTGAAGCTTTCTTT
D: -; size: -; J: TRBJ2-1; V: TRBV7-2; CDR3: CASSRGSSSYNEQFF; DNA: TGTGCCAGCAGCCGGGGGTCCAGCTCCTACAATGAGCAGTTCTTC
D: TRBD2; size: -; J: TRBJ2-7; V: TRBV28; CDR3: CASSLGRSYEQYF; DNA: TGTGCCAGCAGTCTCGGGAGGTCCTACGAGCAGTACTTC
D: -; size: -; J: TRBJ2-7; V: TRBV18; CDR3: CASSPITGSNSYEQYF; DNA: TGTGCCAGCTCACCAATCACAGGGTCAAACTCCTACGAGCAGTACTTC
D: -; size: -; J: TRBJ1-5; V: TRBV19; CDR3: CASSIRSQNQPQHF; DNA: TGTGCCAGTAGTATAAGATCACAGAATCAGCCCCAGCATTTT